This T cell receptor (beta chain) was sequenced for a study of T cell repertoires in cytomegalovirus infection. Across the whole study: Carrying CMV and the relevant HLA type showed in public TCR beta signatures. Broader study findings: Totalled public TCR beta family frequency picked out people who carried CMV plus the relevant HLA. What dominated the ex vivo response were HLA-C-restricted CMV-specific TCR beta clonotypes.

The length of the CDR3 is 14 residues. CDR1 and CDR2 from the germline V gene are MDHEN and SYDVKM. The V gene end was trimmed by 6 bases and the J gene end by 3 bases; junction bases not matched to a gene: 2. About this clonotype itself: Its target is unknown.

MiXCR was run by TCRdb on the reads, yielding one entry per CDR3 protein. The data hold fewer than 550,000 distinct CDR3 sequences, with about a third observed a single time. V and J are TRBV28 and TRBJ1-5; 10 bases line up with TRBD1. The specimen was PBMCs. The TCR originated in a human donor in good health (CMV status not recorded). Some clones in this sample may be carry-over from other donors' samples. CDR3 region: CASRGTGDNQPQHF. The DNA of the CDR3 is TGTGCCAGCAGGGGGACAGGGGACAATCAGCCCCAGCATTTT.